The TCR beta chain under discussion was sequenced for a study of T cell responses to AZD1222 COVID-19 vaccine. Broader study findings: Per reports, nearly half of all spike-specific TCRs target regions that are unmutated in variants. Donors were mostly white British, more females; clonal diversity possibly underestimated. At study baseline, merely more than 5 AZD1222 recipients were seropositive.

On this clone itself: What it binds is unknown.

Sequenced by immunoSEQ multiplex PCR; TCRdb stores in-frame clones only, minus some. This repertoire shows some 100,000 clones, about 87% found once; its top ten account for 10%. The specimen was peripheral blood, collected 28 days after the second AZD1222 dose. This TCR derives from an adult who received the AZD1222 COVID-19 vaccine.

This CDR3 reads CASRGQEGQPQHF. The CDR3 DNA reads TGTGCCAGCAGGGGACAGGAAGGTCAGCCCCAGCATTTT. The J gene is TRBJ1-5, the V gene TRBV12-3 or TRBV12-4; 8 bases are a match to TRBD1. The V segment lost 6 bases and the J segment 6 bases; nucleotides outside the gene matches: 4. The CDR3 has 13 amino acids.